The present T cell receptor beta chain was sequenced within a study of CD8+CD57+ T cells in acquired aplastic anemia. Genomic DNA, serving as template, underwent TCR beta VDJ and CDR3 profiling. A single record per CDR3 protein comes from TCRdb applying MiXCR to the reads. Of roughly 150,000 distinct CDR3 sequences listed, about 48% were seen once; the top ten hold approximately 1%. This clonotype was observed a handful of times. The CDR3 is 14 residues long. Per the germline V gene, CDR1 is MNHEY and CDR2 is SVGAGI. V dropped 0 bases and J dropped 4 bases, with 7 bases sitting between them. The TCR comes from a human donor in good health. The chain is built from TRBV6-5 and TRBJ1-5; TRBD1 might be the D (5 bases). The material sequenced was sorted CD4+, CD8+, or CD8+CD57+ T cells (not recorded which) from PBMCs. The CDR3 DNA reads as TGTGCCAGCAGTTACTCGAGGGGAAATCAGCCCCAGCATTTT. Translating it yields CASSYSRGNQPQHF.